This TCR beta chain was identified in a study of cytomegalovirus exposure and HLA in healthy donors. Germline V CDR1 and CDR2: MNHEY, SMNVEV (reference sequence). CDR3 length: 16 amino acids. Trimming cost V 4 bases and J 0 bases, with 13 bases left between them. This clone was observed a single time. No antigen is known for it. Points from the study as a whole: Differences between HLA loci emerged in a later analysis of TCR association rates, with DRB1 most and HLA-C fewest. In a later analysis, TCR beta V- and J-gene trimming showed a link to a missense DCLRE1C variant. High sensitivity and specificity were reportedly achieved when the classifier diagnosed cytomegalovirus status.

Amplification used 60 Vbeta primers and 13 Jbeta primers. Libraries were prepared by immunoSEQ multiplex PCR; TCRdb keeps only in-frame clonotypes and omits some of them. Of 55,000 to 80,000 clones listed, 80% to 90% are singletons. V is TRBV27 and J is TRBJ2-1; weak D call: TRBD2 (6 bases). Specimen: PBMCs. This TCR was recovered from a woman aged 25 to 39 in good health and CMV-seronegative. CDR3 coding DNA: TGTGCCAGCAGTTCCCCGGGACTTTCCTCCTACAATGAGCAGTTCTTC. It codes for CASSSPGLSSYNEQFF.